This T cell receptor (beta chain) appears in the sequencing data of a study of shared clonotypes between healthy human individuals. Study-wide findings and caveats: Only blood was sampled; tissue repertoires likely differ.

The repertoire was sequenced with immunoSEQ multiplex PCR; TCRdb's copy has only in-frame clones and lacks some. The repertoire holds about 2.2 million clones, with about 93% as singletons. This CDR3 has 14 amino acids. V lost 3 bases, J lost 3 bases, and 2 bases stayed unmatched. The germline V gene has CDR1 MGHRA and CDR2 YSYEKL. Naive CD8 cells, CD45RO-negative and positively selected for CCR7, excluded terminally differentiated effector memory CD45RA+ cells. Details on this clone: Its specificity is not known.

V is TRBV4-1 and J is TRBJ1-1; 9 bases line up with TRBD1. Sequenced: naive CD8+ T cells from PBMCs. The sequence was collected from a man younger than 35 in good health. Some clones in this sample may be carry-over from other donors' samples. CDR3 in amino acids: CASSHGDRDTEAFF. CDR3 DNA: TGCGCCAGCAGCCATGGGGACAGGGACACTGAAGCTTTCTTT.